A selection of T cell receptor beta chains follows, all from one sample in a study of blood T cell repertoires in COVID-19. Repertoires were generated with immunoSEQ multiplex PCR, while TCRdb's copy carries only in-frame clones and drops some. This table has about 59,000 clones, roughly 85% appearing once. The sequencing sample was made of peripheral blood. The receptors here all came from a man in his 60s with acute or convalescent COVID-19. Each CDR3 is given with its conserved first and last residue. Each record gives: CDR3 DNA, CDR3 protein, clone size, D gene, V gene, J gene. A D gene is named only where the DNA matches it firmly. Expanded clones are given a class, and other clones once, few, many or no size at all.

cdr3_nt: TGTGCCAGCAGTTTAGGTGACACCGATCCCCAGCGGATCCTAAGCTCCTACAATGAGCAGTTCTTC; cdr3_aa: CASSLGDTDPQRILSSYNEQFF; clone_size: NA; d_call: NA; v_call: TRBV27; j_call: TRBJ2-1
cdr3_nt: TGTGCCAGCAGACTAAGACAGGGCCCTCCTCGGACTACCGGCACAGATACGCAGTATTTT; cdr3_aa: CASRLRQGPPRTTGTDTQYF; clone_size: NA; d_call: NA; v_call: TRBV9; j_call: TRBJ2-3
cdr3_nt: TGTGCCAGCAGATCACAGCTTAATGAAAAACTGTTTTTT; cdr3_aa: CASRSQLNEKLFF; clone_size: NA; d_call: NA; v_call: TRBV28; j_call: TRBJ1-4
cdr3_nt: TGTGCCAGCAGTTCGGGCAGGGTGAGAAACACCATATATTTT; cdr3_aa: CASSSGRVRNTIYF; clone_size: NA; d_call: NA; v_call: TRBV6-6; j_call: TRBJ1-3
cdr3_nt: TGTGCCAGCAGGCAGGGCGGCAATCAGCCCCAGCATTTT; cdr3_aa: CASRQGGNQPQHF; clone_size: NA; d_call: NA; v_call: TRBV28; j_call: TRBJ1-5
cdr3_nt: TGTGCCAGCAGCTTACTTACAGGGGTAAGGCAGCCCCAGCATTTT; cdr3_aa: CASSLLTGVRQPQHF; clone_size: NA; d_call: TRBD1; v_call: TRBV7-2; j_call: TRBJ1-5
cdr3_nt: TGCGCCAGCAGCCCAGGACAGGGGTTCTACGAGCAGTACTTC; cdr3_aa: CASSPGQGFYEQYF; clone_size: NA; d_call: TRBD1; v_call: TRBV4-3; j_call: TRBJ2-7
cdr3_nt: TGTGCCAGCACCGGGGAAGGGGGAGATTCACCCCTCCACTTT; cdr3_aa: CASTGEGGDSPLHF; clone_size: NA; d_call: NA; v_call: TRBV2; j_call: TRBJ1-6
cdr3_nt: TGTGCCACCAGTGATTTTGGCGGGAGGGGGACAGATACGCAGTATTTT; cdr3_aa: CATSDFGGRGTDTQYF; clone_size: NA; d_call: TRBD2; v_call: TRBV24-1; j_call: TRBJ2-3
cdr3_nt: TGTGCCAGCAGTTTCTCCGGGACAGGGGGCACAGATACGCAGTATTTT; cdr3_aa: CASSFSGTGGTDTQYF; clone_size: NA; d_call: TRBD1; v_call: TRBV27; j_call: TRBJ2-3
cdr3_nt: TGTGCCAGTAGTAAAAGAGCGGGAGTCGATACGCAGTATTTT; cdr3_aa: CASSKRAGVDTQYF; clone_size: NA; d_call: TRBD2; v_call: TRBV19; j_call: TRBJ2-3
cdr3_nt: TGTGCCACCAGCAGAACAAGCGGGTGGAGCTCTGGGGCCAACGTCCTGACTTTC; cdr3_aa: CATSRTSGWSSGANVLTF; clone_size: NA; d_call: NA; v_call: TRBV15; j_call: TRBJ2-6
cdr3_nt: TGTGCCAGCGCTCGAATCCTGCAGGGGGCGGGTGAAAAACTGTTTTTT; cdr3_aa: CASARILQGAGEKLFF; clone_size: few; d_call: TRBD1; v_call: TRBV18; j_call: TRBJ1-4
cdr3_nt: TGCGCCAGCAGCTTGCGAGGACTGACCTCTGGAAACACCATATATTTT; cdr3_aa: CASSLRGLTSGNTIYF; clone_size: few; d_call: NA; v_call: TRBV5-1; j_call: TRBJ1-3
cdr3_nt: TGTGCCAGCAGTTACCCCCAACAGCTTGGCTACACCTTC; cdr3_aa: CASSYPQQLGYTF; clone_size: NA; d_call: NA; v_call: TRBV6-2/TRBV6-3; j_call: TRBJ1-2
cdr3_nt: TGTGCCAGCAGCTTTTTCCTCCGGGACAGCGGTTTTGAAGCTTTCTTT; cdr3_aa: CASSFFLRDSGFEAFF; clone_size: once; d_call: TRBD1; v_call: TRBV28; j_call: TRBJ1-1
cdr3_nt: TGTGCCAGCAGCTTAGAACAGGGGGCTGGCGAGCAGTACTTC; cdr3_aa: CASSLEQGAGEQYF; clone_size: NA; d_call: TRBD1; v_call: TRBV7-6; j_call: TRBJ2-7
cdr3_nt: TGTGCCAGCAGTTTTATCAGGCCGGGAGATGGCTACACCTTC; cdr3_aa: CASSFIRPGDGYTF; clone_size: NA; d_call: NA; v_call: TRBV28; j_call: TRBJ1-2
cdr3_nt: TGTGCCAGCAGCTGGACTAGCGGGAGCTCCTACGAGCAGTACTTC; cdr3_aa: CASSWTSGSSYEQYF; clone_size: NA; d_call: TRBD2; v_call: TRBV7-2; j_call: TRBJ2-7
cdr3_nt: TGCGCCAGCAGTGCCGACTCGACGAGCACAGATACGCAGTATTTT; cdr3_aa: CASSADSTSTDTQYF; clone_size: NA; d_call: NA; v_call: TRBV10-2; j_call: TRBJ2-3
cdr3_nt: TGTGCCAGCGGGACGACAGGGCCCCTCTATGGCTACACCTTC; cdr3_aa: CASGTTGPLYGYTF; clone_size: NA; d_call: TRBD1; v_call: TRBV7-2; j_call: TRBJ1-2
cdr3_nt: TGTGCCAGCAGTTTGGCGGGGCGGGGCACTGAAGCTTTCTTT; cdr3_aa: CASSLAGRGTEAFF; clone_size: NA; d_call: NA; v_call: TRBV28; j_call: TRBJ1-1
cdr3_nt: TGTGCCAGCAGCGCTACAGGGGGCGATTACGAGCAGTACTTC; cdr3_aa: CASSATGGDYEQYF; clone_size: NA; d_call: TRBD1; v_call: TRBV9; j_call: TRBJ2-7
cdr3_nt: TGTGCCAGCAGCTTAAGGCCTAGCGGGAGGCCGAGCGAGCAGTTCTTC; cdr3_aa: CASSLRPSGRPSEQFF; clone_size: NA; d_call: TRBD2; v_call: TRBV7-3; j_call: TRBJ2-1
cdr3_nt: TGTGCCAGCAGTTTGGGGGGTCTCTCCTACGAGCAGTACTTC; cdr3_aa: CASSLGGLSYEQYF; clone_size: NA; d_call: NA; v_call: TRBV27; j_call: TRBJ2-7
cdr3_nt: TGTGCCAGCAGTTGGGCAAACTATGGCTACACCTTC; cdr3_aa: CASSWANYGYTF; clone_size: NA; d_call: NA; v_call: TRBV28; j_call: TRBJ1-2
cdr3_nt: TGTGCCATCAGTGTTGTTAAGGGGGCAATTTCACCCCTCCACTTT; cdr3_aa: CAISVVKGAISPLHF; clone_size: NA; d_call: TRBD1; v_call: TRBV10-3; j_call: TRBJ1-6
cdr3_nt: TGTGCCAGCAGCTGGGGACTCGATGGCACTGAAGCTTTCTTT; cdr3_aa: CASSWGLDGTEAFF; clone_size: NA; d_call: NA; v_call: TRBV5-6; j_call: TRBJ1-1
cdr3_nt: TGCAGCGTTGAAGGGAGTAGCGGGAGCACAGATACGCAGTATTTT; cdr3_aa: CSVEGSSGSTDTQYF; clone_size: NA; d_call: TRBD2; v_call: TRBV29-1; j_call: TRBJ2-3
cdr3_nt: TGTGCCAGCAGCCCCGGAGACAGGGGTCGGGAAAAACTGTTTTTT; cdr3_aa: CASSPGDRGREKLFF; clone_size: NA; d_call: TRBD1; v_call: TRBV3-1/TRBV3-2; j_call: TRBJ1-4
cdr3_nt: TGTGCCACCAGCCTCCGGGGTATCAATCAGCCCCAGCATTTT; cdr3_aa: CATSLRGINQPQHF; clone_size: NA; d_call: NA; v_call: TRBV15; j_call: TRBJ1-5
cdr3_nt: TGTGCCAGCAACAGCGGACCCGGGGAGCTGTTTTTT; cdr3_aa: CASNSGPGELFF; clone_size: NA; d_call: NA; v_call: TRBV28; j_call: TRBJ2-2
cdr3_nt: TGCAGCGCACAATGGAGGGGCCTCAGGCGTGAGCAGTTCTTC; cdr3_aa: CSAQWRGLRREQFF; clone_size: NA; d_call: NA; v_call: TRBV29-1; j_call: TRBJ2-1
cdr3_nt: TGTGCCTGGGCTAAAGATAGCAATCAGCCCCAGCATTTT; cdr3_aa: CAWAKDSNQPQHF; clone_size: NA; d_call: NA; v_call: TRBV30; j_call: TRBJ1-5
cdr3_nt: TGCAGCGTTGTCCCCGGGACTAGCGGGTGGGGTGAGCAGTTCTTC; cdr3_aa: CSVVPGTSGWGEQFF; clone_size: NA; d_call: TRBD2; v_call: TRBV29-1; j_call: TRBJ2-1
cdr3_nt: TGTGCCAGCAGCGTCCAGGGATATGGCTACACCTTC; cdr3_aa: CASSVQGYGYTF; clone_size: NA; d_call: NA; v_call: TRBV7-9; j_call: TRBJ1-2
cdr3_nt: TGTGCCAGCAAGCCGACAGGGCTGAACACCGGGGAGCTGTTTTTT; cdr3_aa: CASKPTGLNTGELFF; clone_size: once; d_call: TRBD1; v_call: TRBV6-5; j_call: TRBJ2-2
cdr3_nt: TGTGCCAGCAGCGTGGCCGGGGGGGTCGGTAGGAATGAGCAGTTCTTC; cdr3_aa: CASSVAGGVGRNEQFF; clone_size: NA; d_call: TRBD2; v_call: TRBV9; j_call: TRBJ2-1
cdr3_nt: TGTGCCAGCAGCTTACAGGTGGACACTGAAGCTTTCTTT; cdr3_aa: CASSLQVDTEAFF; clone_size: few; d_call: NA; v_call: TRBV5-8; j_call: TRBJ1-1
cdr3_nt: TGTGCCAGCAGCCTTACTTTTAGCGGAACCTCCTACGAGCAGTACTTC; cdr3_aa: CASSLTFSGTSYEQYF; clone_size: NA; d_call: NA; v_call: TRBV28; j_call: TRBJ2-7
cdr3_nt: TGCGCCAGCAGCTCGAGCGGGGTGAGCACAGATACGCAGTATTTT; cdr3_aa: CASSSSGVSTDTQYF; clone_size: NA; d_call: TRBD2; v_call: TRBV5-1; j_call: TRBJ2-3